Sequencing of this T cell receptor (beta chain) was carried out in a study of shared clonotypes between healthy human individuals. Some clones are missing from TCRdb's copy, which holds only in-frame ones; the method was immunoSEQ multiplex PCR. This sample has around 1.6 million clones, with under 99% found just once. CDR1 LNHDA and CDR2 SQIVND come from the germline V gene (reference sequence). Trimming removed 4 bases from V and 0 bases from J, with 7 bases in between. The CDR3 is 15 amino acids. The sample was naive CD4+ T cells sorted from blood. Subset indicated: CD45RA+ positively selected. This clonotype was obtained from a man aged 25 to 40 in good health. The chain has TRBV19 and TRBJ2-6; the D is unclear. DNA for the CDR3: TGTGCCAGTAGTACATTAAGCTCTGGGGCCAACGTCCTGACTTTC. Amino acid sequence: CASSTLSSGANVLTF.